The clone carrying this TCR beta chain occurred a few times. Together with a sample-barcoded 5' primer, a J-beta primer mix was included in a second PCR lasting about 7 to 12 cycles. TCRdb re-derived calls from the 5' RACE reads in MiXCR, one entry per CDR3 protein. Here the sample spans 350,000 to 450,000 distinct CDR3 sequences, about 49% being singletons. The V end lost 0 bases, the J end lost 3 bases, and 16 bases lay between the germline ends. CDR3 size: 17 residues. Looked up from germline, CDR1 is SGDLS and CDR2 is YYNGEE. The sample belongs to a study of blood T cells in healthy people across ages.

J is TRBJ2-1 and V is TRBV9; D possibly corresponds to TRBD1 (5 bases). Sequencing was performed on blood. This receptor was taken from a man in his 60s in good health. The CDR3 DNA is TGTGCCAGCAGCGTAGAAGGGGCCCTGACGGTCTACAATGAGCAGTTCTTC. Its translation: CASSVEGALTVYNEQFF.